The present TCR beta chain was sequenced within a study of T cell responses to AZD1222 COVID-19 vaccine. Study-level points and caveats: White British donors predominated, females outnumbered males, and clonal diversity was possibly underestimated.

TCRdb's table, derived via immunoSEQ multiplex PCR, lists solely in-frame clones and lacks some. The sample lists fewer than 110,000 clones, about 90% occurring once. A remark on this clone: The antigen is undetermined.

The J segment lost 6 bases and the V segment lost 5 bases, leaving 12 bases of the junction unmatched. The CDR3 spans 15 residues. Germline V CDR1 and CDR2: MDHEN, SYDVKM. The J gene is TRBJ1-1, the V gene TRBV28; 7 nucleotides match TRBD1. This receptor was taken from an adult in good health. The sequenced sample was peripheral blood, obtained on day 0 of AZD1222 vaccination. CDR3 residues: CASSLPGQSGPEAFF. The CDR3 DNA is TGTGCCAGCAGTCTACCGGGACAGTCCGGGCCTGAAGCTTTCTTT.